These 27 T cell receptor delta chains share one sample of origin, sequenced in a study of Vγ9Vδ2 T cells in congenital toxoplasmosis. TRGC- and TRDC-specific primers primed one-tube template-switch reverse transcription to make cDNA. Both the TRGC1 and TRGC2 constant genes were targeted by the TRGC primer. TCRdb re-processed the reads via CATT. Of just under 600 delta-chain clones listed, around 4.6% are singletons. The sample comprised gamma-delta T cells from blood. These receptor sequences come from a child under 10 years old born to a mother with Toxoplasma gondii infection during pregnancy, either congenitally infected or uninfected (not recorded which).

About this clone itself: This likely reflects a read error, since a far larger clone is one base away. At the DNA level, this CDR3 is encoded by other sequences in the same sample as well. This sequence joins TRDV1 and TRDJ1; 7 positions match TRDD3. Germline CDR1 TSWWSYY, CDR2 QGS. Germline trimming cut 4 bases from V and 8 bases from J; bases unmatched to any gene: 13. CDR3 length: 15 amino acids. CDR3 residues: CALGGLLGFNDKLIF. The CDR3 nucleotides read TGTGCTCTTGGGGGATTACTGGGGTTTAACGACAAACTCATCTTT.

In this sample, this clone is medium-sized. This could be a read error, since a much larger clone is one nucleotide away. The gene calls are TRAV38-2/DV8 and TRDJ1, with 9 bases aligning to TRDD3. The CDR3 extends over 21 amino acids. V was clipped by 2 bases and J by 3 bases; unmatched bases: 23. CDR1 and CDR2 from the germline V gene are TSESDYY and QEAYKQQN. In DNA, the CDR3 is TGTGCTTATAGGAGTACGGGTGACCTACCCTGGGGGATCAGAGGCCCCGATAAACTCATCTTT. This codes for CAYRSTGDLPWGIRGPDKLIF.

Turning to this clone: A far larger clone is one nucleotide away, so this likely arose from a read error. The sample contains more than one DNA sequence encoding this CDR3. The gene calls are TRDV1 and TRDJ1; TRDD2 aligns across 7 bases. The germline CDR1 and CDR2 sequences are TSWWSYY and QGS. Germline trimming cut 4 bases from V and 2 bases from J; bases unmatched to any gene: 16. CDR3 length: 18 amino acids. The CDR3 region has the DNA TGTGCTCTTGGGGTCGCGACCTTTCCTACGACATCGACCGATAAACTCATCTTT. This sequence encodes CALGVATFPTTSTDKLIF.

This clone is hyperexpanded. The V call is TRDV3, the J call TRDJ1, with 9 bases aligning to TRDD3. The germline CDR1 and CDR2 sequences are TVYSNPD and GDNSRS (reference sequence). V was pared by 3 bases and J by 1 base, with 15 bases of the junction left unmatched. The CDR3 runs to 17 residues. The CDR3 region has the DNA TGTGCCTTACCCCAGAAGGGGGATACAGGGGGCACCGATAAACTCATCTTT. Residues: CALPQKGDTGGTDKLIF.

This clone has just a few counts. The translation of this DNA and the TCRdb protein of a much larger clone differ at residue 10, probably owing to a read error; the protein shown here is translated from the DNA. The chain has TRDV1 and TRDJ1; D gene uncertain. V was trimmed by 2 bases and J by 0 bases, leaving 22 bases between them. Germline CDR1 reads TSWWSYY; CDR2 reads QGS. The length of the CDR3 is 19 residues. The CDR3 DNA is TGTGCTCTTGGGGAAGGCAGAGCCTTTATGGTGACGTACACCGATAAACTCATCTTT. Amino acids: CALGEGRAFMVTYTDKLIF.

Regarding this clone: TCRdb's listed protein matches a much larger clone and diverges from this DNA's translation at residue 10, likely through a read error; the protein shown comes from the DNA. This sequence joins TRDV1 and TRDJ1, with a tentative D call TRDD3 (5 bases). This CDR3 has 18 amino acids. The ends were cut back, 0 bases at V and 0 bases at J, with 17 bases in the middle. The germline V gene encodes CDR1 TSWWSYY and CDR2 QGS. CDR3: CALGELNSGVSYTDKLIF. The CDR3 nucleotides read TGTGCTCTTGGGGAACTCAATTCGGGGGTCTCCTACACCGATAAACTCATCTTT.

In its sample, this clone ranks as hyperexpanded (1% or more). The same CDR3 is also encoded by other DNA sequences in this sample. The V call is TRDV2, the J call TRDJ1, with TRDD3 matching 11 bases. V was pared by 3 bases and J by 0 bases, with 2 bases of the junction left unmatched. Germline values: CDR1 GEAIGNYY, CDR2 EKD. This CDR3 is 15 amino acids long. The CDR3: CACDVLGDNTDKLIF. The CDR3 nucleotides are TGTGCCTGTGACGTACTGGGGGATAACACCGATAAACTCATCTTT.

As for this clone: The mismatch at residue 9 between this DNA's translation and the TCRdb protein of a much larger clone likely reflects a read error; the protein shown is translated from the DNA. The rearrangement links TRDV2 to TRDJ1, with TRDD2 matching 8 bases. The germline gives CDR1 GEAIGNYY, CDR2 EKD. This CDR3 comprises 16 residues. The V gene end was trimmed by 3 bases and the J gene end by 1 base; junction bases not matched to a gene: 9. The CDR3 protein is CACDSSSYMGTDKLIF. CDR3 bases: TGTGCCTGTGACTCCTCTTCCTACATGGGCACCGATAAACTCATCTTT.

This clone was observed a few times. This DNA translates differently at residue 7 from the TCRdb protein, which is that of a much larger clone; a read error is likely, and the protein shown is the DNA's own translation. The chain couples TRDV1 to TRDJ1; D is unclear. Germline matching of the DNA provided the J gene here, since TCRdb leaves it blank. V lost 2 bases, J lost 0 bases, and 31 bases lay in between. The CDR3 is 22 residues long. In germline, CDR1 is TSWWSYY, CDR2 QGS. CDR3 in amino acids: CALGELMIFPKVYNLHTDKLIF. In DNA, the CDR3 is TGTGCTCTTGGGGAATTGATGATTTTTCCGAAAGTGTACAATCTCCACACCGATAAACTCATCTTT.

A few counts support this clone. The protein TCRdb lists belongs to a much larger clone and differs from this DNA's translation at residue 4, which points to a read error; the protein shown is made from the DNA. The chain combines TRDV1 with TRDJ1; 13 bases are a match to TRDD3. Germline-derived CDR1 and CDR2 are TSWWSYY and QGS. The CDR3 covers 21 residues. Here the CDR3 reads CALEELSHILGDTRIPDKLIF. The CDR3 DNA is TGTGCTCTTGAGGAACTTTCACATATACTGGGGGATACGCGTATTCCCGATAAACTCATCTTT.

This clone was observed a handful of times. Only one base separates this from a far larger clonotype, so it likely reflects a read error. The DNA is left out, because the CDR3 cannot be placed on it with certainty; the CDR3 is given as TCRdb lists it. Other DNA sequences of this sample code for an identical CDR3. The rearrangement joins TRAV29/DV5 to TRDJ1; TRDD3 is the table's D call and was not checked against the DNA. The CDR3 is made up of 27 amino acids, end residues included. CDR1 NSMFDY and CDR2 ISSIKDK come from the germline V gene. The CDR3 here is CSVLLCSSLPPGDTRMPRGSITDKLIF.

As for this clone: TCRdb assigns this DNA the protein of a much larger clone, which departs from its translation at residue 9; this likely reflects a read error, and the protein shown comes from translating the DNA. This chain uses TRDV2 with TRDJ3; no clear D. Germline matching of the DNA provided the J gene here, since TCRdb leaves it blank. CDR1 GEAIGNYY and CDR2 EKD come from the germline V gene. Trimming stripped 3 bases from V and 0 bases from J, with 20 bases between. The CDR3 covers 20 residues. CDR3 sequence: CACDSPLLWTRSWDTRQMFF. CDR3 sequence (DNA): TGTGCCTGTGACTCCCCTCTACTGTGGACTCGCTCCTGGGACACCCGACAGATGTTTTTC.

A word on this clone: Given a far larger clone just one base away, this is likely a sequencing read error. The DNA is omitted, as the CDR3 cannot be located on it reliably, and the CDR3 follows TCRdb's listing. The sample holds other DNA sequences that translate to the same CDR3. The rearrangement uses TRAV29/DV5 and TRDJ1; the listed D gene, TRDD3, was not tested against the DNA. The germline gives CDR1 NSMFDY, CDR2 ISSIKDK. 27 amino acids form the CDR3, both terminal residues included. CDR3 in amino acids: CSVLLCSSLPPGDTRMPRGSITDKLIF.

Regarding this clone: Since a far larger clone is one base different, this is likely a read error. The sample contains more than one DNA sequence encoding this CDR3. This rearrangement joins TRDV2 to TRDJ1; 8 bases are shared with TRDD3. The germline CDR1 and CDR2 sequences are GEAIGNYY and EKD. There are 18 residues in the CDR3. The CDR3 sequence: CACDTLPNGGSDTDKLIF. The CDR3 nucleotides read TGTGCTTGTGACACCCTCCCGAATGGGGGATCCGACACCGATAAACTCATCTTT.

This clone showed up just a few times. The protein in TCRdb stems from a much larger clone and differs at residue 3 from this DNA's translation, likely a read error; here the protein is translated from the DNA. This chain connects TRDV1 to TRDJ1; D perhaps matches TRDD3 (5 bases). Germline V gives CDR1 TSWWSYY, CDR2 QGS. There are 18 residues in the CDR3. CDR3 amino acids: CAHGELNSGASYTDKLIF. The CDR3 nucleotides are TGTGCTCATGGGGAACTCAATTCGGGGGCCTCCTACACCGATAAACTCATCTTT.

This clone was seen a few times. The TCRdb protein, from a much larger clone, departs from this DNA's translation at residue 13, likely by read error; the protein shown derives from the DNA. The J gene went uncalled, whereas the V gene is TRDV2; the table names TRDD3, a call not compared with the DNA. The CDR3 loop spans 15 amino acids. Germline-derived CDR1 and CDR2 are GEAIGNYY and EKD. CDR3 protein: CACDSWGAQTAQHFF. CDR3 in DNA: TGTGCCTGTGACAGCTGGGGGGCACAGACAGCACAACACTTCTTT.

This clone was seen a handful of times. The mismatch at residue 8 between this DNA's translation and the TCRdb protein of a much larger clone likely reflects a read error; the protein shown is translated from the DNA. The V call is TRDV2, the J call TRDJ2; 7 positions agree with TRDD3. In germline, CDR1 is GEAIGNYY, CDR2 EKD. Unmatched junction bases numbered 6, after V lost 2 bases and J lost 4 bases. CDR3 length: 15 amino acids. The CDR3 here is CACDSWGSQTAQLFF. As DNA, the CDR3 is TGTGCCTGTGACAGCTGGGGGTCACAGACAGCACAACTCTTCTTT.

Concerning this clone itself: A far more abundant clone sits one base away, making this likely a read error. The genes are TRDV2 and TRDJ2, with 8 nucleotides matching TRDD3. The V gene's germline CDR1 is GEAIGNYY and CDR2 EKD. The CDR3 runs 15 residues. V lost 2 bases and J lost 3; bases outside the gene matches: 4. Here the CDR3 DNA reads TGTGCCTGTGACATACCGGGGGATATGACAGCACAACTCTTCTTT. Translation gives CACDIPGDMTAQLFF.

This clone ranks as medium-sized. A much larger clone is a single base away; this may be a read error. The genes are TRDV1 and TRDJ1; D gene uncertain. The CDR3 consists of 20 residues. Trimming stripped 5 bases from V and 2 bases from J, with 30 bases between. Per germline, CDR1 TSWWSYY and CDR2 QGS. In DNA form, the CDR3 reads TGTGCTCTTGGGAGGACCCCAGTTCTCATCGAAAGAGGAGGGACCGATAAACTCATCTTT. Its protein is CALGRTPVLIERGGTDKLIF.

This clone has only a few counts. This likely came from a read error, as a far larger clone is one base away. The DNA is omitted, as the CDR3 cannot be located on it reliably, and the CDR3 follows TCRdb's listing. This sample includes further DNA sequences coding for the same CDR3. The chain carries TRAV29/DV5 and TRDJ1; the listed D gene, TRDD3, was not tested against the DNA. CDR1 is NSMFDY and CDR2 is ISSIKDK in the germline V gene. The CDR3 adds up to 27 amino acids, both ends counted. This CDR3 is CSVLLCSSLPPGDTRMPRGSITDKLIF.

This clone came up a few times. TCRdb lists the protein of a much larger clone for this DNA, which differs at residue 10, so this is likely a read error; the protein given here is translated from the DNA itself. The chain joins TRDV1 to TRDJ1, with 10 bases aligning to TRDD3. No J segment appears in TCRdb, so it was assigned here by matching the sequence to germline. Germline V gene lookup returns CDR1 TSWWSYY and CDR2 QGS. V gave up 2 bases and J gave up 6 bases; unmatched junction bases: 27. This CDR3 region has 22 residues. The CDR3 DNA reads TGTGCTCTTGGGGAAGGCGGCTTCCTATGTCGCTGGGGGATAATCAGGGAGAATAAACTCATCTTT. This codes for CALGEGGFLCRWGIIRENKLIF.

This clone was recorded a few times. The protein held in TCRdb is that of a much larger clone and does not match this DNA's translation at residue 10, likely because of a read error; the protein shown is translated from the DNA. V and J are TRDV1 and TRDJ1; TRDD3 might be the D (5 bases). The V gene lost 0 bases and the J gene lost 0 bases, with 17 bases spanning the gap. The germline V gene encodes CDR1 TSWWSYY and CDR2 QGS. The CDR3 spans 18 residues. CDR3 coding DNA: TGTGCTCTTGGGGAACTCAATTCGGGGACCTCCTACACCGATAAACTCATCTTT. Translating gives CALGELNSGTSYTDKLIF.

Only a few counts were recorded for this clone. TCRdb's protein for this DNA is that of a much larger clone and differs from the translation at residue 13, likely a read error; the protein shown is the DNA translation. The rearrangement joins TRAV38-2/DV8 to TRDJ1, with TRDD3 as a possible D gene (6 bases). Germline CDR1 reads TSESDYY; CDR2 reads QEAYKQQN. The CDR3 has 16 residues. The CDR3 is CAYRSVDGGPTDRLIF. The CDR3 bases are TGTGCTTATAGGAGCGTTGATGGGGGCCCCACCGATAGACTCATCTTT.

This chain joins TRDV2 and TRDJ3, with D maybe TRDD3 (5 bases). Germline matching of the DNA provided the J gene here, since TCRdb leaves it blank. The germline CDR1 and CDR2 sequences are GEAIGNYY and EKD. V dropped 2 bases and J dropped 8 bases, with 18 bases sitting between them. The CDR3 totals 17 residues. The CDR3, as DNA: TGTGCCTGTGACATCGCCGGGGGGGCAGGGTACACCCGACAGATGTTTTTC. It specifies CACDIAGGAGYTRQMFF.

The J gene call is TRDJ3, but no V gene call exists. This CDR3 contains 10 residues. CDR3 nucleotide sequence: TGCTCCGGGGACACCCGACAGATGTTTTTC. Its translation is CSGDTRQMFF.

About this clone itself: The junction departs from the called germline gene at one end, perhaps through a read error. The same CDR3 also results from other DNA sequences found in this sample. The J gene is TRDJ1, the V gene TRDV2; 12 bases map to TRDD3. The germline V gene has CDR1 GEAIGNYY and CDR2 EKD. This CDR3 spans 20 amino acids. This CDR3 is CACDTVLGDTPFRYTDKLIF. As DNA, the CDR3 is TGTGCCTGTGACACTGTACTGGGGGATACCCCTTTTAGGTACACCGATAAACTAATATTT.

On this clone itself: One base separates it from a far larger clone, so it is likely a read error. The sample has other DNA sequences that encode this CDR3 too. The rearrangement uses TRDV2 and TRDJ1, with 11 nucleotides matching TRDD3. This CDR3 comprises 15 residues. The V gene end was trimmed by 4 bases and the J gene end by 6 bases; junction bases not matched to a gene: 9. Germline V gene data show CDR1 as GEAIGNYY and CDR2 as EKD. This CDR3 is CACDTWGIQENKLIF. The CDR3 DNA reads TGTGCCTGTGATACCTGGGGGATACAGGAAAATAAACTCATCTTT.